One and the same sample provided the 5 T cell receptor beta chains below, sequenced in a study of blood T cell repertoires in COVID-19. Method: immunoSEQ multiplex PCR; TCRdb's copy keeps in-frame clones and lacks some. This sample carries 95,000 to 120,000 clones, 65% to 85% of them seen once, and the ten largest clones take roughly 1.6%. Sequencing input: peripheral blood. The receptors derive from a man aged 50-60 years with acute or convalescent COVID-19.

The J gene is TRBJ1-5, the V gene TRBV6-6; no clear D gene. With 11 bases removed from V and 4 bases from J, the gap between germline ends came to 15 bases. This CDR3 is built from 13 residues. The germline V gene has CDR1 MNHNY and CDR2 SVGAGI (reference sequence). Here the CDR3 reads CAHRVGSNQPQHF. The CDR3 DNA reads as TGTGCCCATCGCGTAGGGAGTAATCAGCCCCAGCATTTT.

This clone was observed a single time. The V and J genes are TRBV24-1 and TRBJ1-2; unclear D gene. The CDR3 spans 14 residues. In germline, CDR1 is KGHDR, CDR2 SFDVKD. V was pared by 4 bases and J by 2 bases, with 10 bases between. CDR3 sequence (DNA): TGTGCCACCAGTGACCCTAGTCTGAACTATGGCTACACCTTC. Its translation is CATSDPSLNYGYTF.

The chain carries TRBV5-8 and TRBJ2-6; 8 nucleotides match TRBD2. Per the germline V gene, CDR1 is SGHTS and CDR2 is YDEGEE. This CDR3 region has 19 residues. The V and J ends lost 4 bases and 0 bases, in that order; junction bases with no gene match: 12. The CDR3 loop is CASSQYTSGRFSGANVLTF. The CDR3 DNA reads as TGTGCCAGCAGCCAATATACTAGCGGTCGATTCTCTGGGGCCAACGTCCTGACTTTC.

The CDR3 bases are TGTGCCAGCAGCCAACTCACGACAGAGTCTGGAAACACCATATATTTT. Translating gives CASSQLTTESGNTIYF. The V gene is TRBV3-1 (or the pseudogene TRBV3-2), the J gene TRBJ1-3, with D possibly TRBD1 on 5 matching bases. Germline CDR1 LGHDT, CDR2 YNNKEL (reference sequence). Trimming took 2 bases from V and 1 from J, leaving 12 bases between them. The CDR3 is made up of 16 amino acids.

The J gene is TRBJ1-2, the V gene TRBV28; D is perhaps TRBD1 (6 bases). Germline V gene lookup returns CDR1 MDHEN and CDR2 SYDVKM. The ends were cut back, 6 bases at V and 3 bases at J, with 11 bases in the middle. This CDR3 spans 13 amino acids. The CDR3 DNA is TGTGCCAGCAGGGGGACACACTACTATGGCTACACCTTC. This translates into CASRGTHYYGYTF.